This TCR beta chain was identified during a study of cytomegalovirus exposure and HLA in healthy donors. The PCR employed 60 Vbeta primers together with 13 Jbeta primers. TCRdb's table, derived via immunoSEQ multiplex PCR, lists solely in-frame clones and lacks some. This repertoire shows some 54,000 clones, about 84% found once; its top ten account for around 5.4%. Germline V CDR1 and CDR2: SGHDN, FVKESK. This CDR3 is built from 14 residues. The V gene lost 4 bases and the J gene lost 2 bases, with 11 bases spanning the gap. The TCR originated in a male donor in good health and CMV-seronegative. The material sequenced was PBMCs. The chain couples TRBV14 to TRBJ1-1; D may be TRBD1 (5 bases). CDR3 loop: CASSLQTANTEAFF. The CDR3 nucleotides read TGTGCCAGCAGCCTACAGACAGCAAACACTGAAGCTTTCTTT.